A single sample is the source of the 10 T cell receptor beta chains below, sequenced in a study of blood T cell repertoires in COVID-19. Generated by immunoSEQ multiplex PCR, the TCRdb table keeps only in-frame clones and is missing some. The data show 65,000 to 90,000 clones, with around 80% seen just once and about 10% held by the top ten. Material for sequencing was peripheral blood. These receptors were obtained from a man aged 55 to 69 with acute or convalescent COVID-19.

The chain's CDR3 is CASSWGGPNYEQYF. CDR3 bases: TGTGCCAGCAGCTGGGGGGGCCCGAACTACGAGCAGTACTTC. The genes are TRBV5-6 and TRBJ2-7; D possibly corresponds to TRBD2 (7 bases). The V and J ends lost 3 bases and 3 bases respectively, with 13 bases between them. The V gene's germline CDR1 is SGHDT and CDR2 YYEEEE. This CDR3 comprises 14 residues.

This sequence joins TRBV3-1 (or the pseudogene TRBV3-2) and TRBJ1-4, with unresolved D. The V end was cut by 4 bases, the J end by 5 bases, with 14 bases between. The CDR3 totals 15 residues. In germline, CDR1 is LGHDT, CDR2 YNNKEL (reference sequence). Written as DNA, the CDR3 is TGTGCCAGCAGCCCCCGTCAAGGGAGGAATGAAAAACTGTTTTTT. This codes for CASSPRQGRNEKLFF.

The CDR3 protein is CASSPGGNYGYTF. As DNA, the CDR3 is TGTGCCAGCAGTCCAGGGGGCAACTATGGCTACACCTTC. The chain is built from TRBV6-5 and TRBJ1-2, with TRBD1 identical over 8 bases. The V and J ends lost 5 bases and 2 bases, in that order; junction bases with no gene match: 1. Per germline, CDR1 MNHEY and CDR2 SVGAGI. This CDR3 is 13 amino acids long.

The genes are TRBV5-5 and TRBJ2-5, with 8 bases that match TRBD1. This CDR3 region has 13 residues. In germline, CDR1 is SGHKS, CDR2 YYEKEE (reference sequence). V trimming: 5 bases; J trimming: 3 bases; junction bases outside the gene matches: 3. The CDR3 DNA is TGTGCCAGCAGAGGACAGGGCGAAGAGACCCAGTACTTC. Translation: CASRGQGEETQYF.

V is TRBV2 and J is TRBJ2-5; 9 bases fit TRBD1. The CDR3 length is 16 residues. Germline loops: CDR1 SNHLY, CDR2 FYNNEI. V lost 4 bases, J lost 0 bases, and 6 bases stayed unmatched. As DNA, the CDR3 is TGTGCCAGCAGTGGGGGGGACAGGGCGTACCAAGAGACCCAGTACTTC. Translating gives CASSGGDRAYQETQYF.

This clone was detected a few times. The CDR3 sequence is CASSPPGTVEAFF. As DNA, the CDR3 is TGTGCCAGCTCACCCCCCGGGACAGTAGAAGCTTTCTTT. V is TRBV18 and J is TRBJ1-1; 7 nucleotides match TRBD1. The junction had 6 bases not matched to a gene; V was cut back by 3 bases and J by 8 bases. CDR3 length equals 13 residues. CDR1 and CDR2 from the germline V gene are KGHSH and LQKENI. Combining the CDR3 with reference TRBV18 and TRBJ1-1 gives the whole variable domain NAGVMQNPRHLVRRRGQEARLRCSPMKGHSHVYWYRQLPEEGLKFMVYLQKENIIDESGMPKERFSAEFPKEGPSILRIQQVVRGDSAAYFCASSPPGTVEAFFGQGTRLTVV.

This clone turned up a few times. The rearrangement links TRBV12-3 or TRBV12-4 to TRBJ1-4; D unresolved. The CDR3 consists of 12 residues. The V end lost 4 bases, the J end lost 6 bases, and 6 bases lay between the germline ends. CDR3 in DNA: TGTGCCAGCAGTTCCTCTTATGAAAAACTGTTTTTT. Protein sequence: CASSSSYEKLFF.

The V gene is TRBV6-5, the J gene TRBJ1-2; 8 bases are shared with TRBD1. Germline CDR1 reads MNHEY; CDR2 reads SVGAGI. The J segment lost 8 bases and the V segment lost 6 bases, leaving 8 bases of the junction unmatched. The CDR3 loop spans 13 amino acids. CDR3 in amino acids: CASRADRGRGYTF. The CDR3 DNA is TGTGCCAGCAGGGCCGACAGGGGAAGGGGCTACACCTTC.

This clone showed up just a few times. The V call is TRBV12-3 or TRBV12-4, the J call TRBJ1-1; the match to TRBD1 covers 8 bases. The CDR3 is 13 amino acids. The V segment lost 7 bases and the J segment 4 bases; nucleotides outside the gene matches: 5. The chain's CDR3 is CASIRQGTTEAFF. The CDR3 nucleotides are TGTGCCAGCATTCGACAGGGGACCACTGAAGCTTTCTTT.

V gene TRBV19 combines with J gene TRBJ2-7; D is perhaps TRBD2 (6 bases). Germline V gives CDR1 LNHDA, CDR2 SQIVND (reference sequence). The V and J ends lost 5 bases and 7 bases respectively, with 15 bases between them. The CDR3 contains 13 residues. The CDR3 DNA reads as TGTGCCAGTAGTCCGGACGGAGGGTATGAGCAGTACTTC. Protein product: CASSPDGGYEQYF.